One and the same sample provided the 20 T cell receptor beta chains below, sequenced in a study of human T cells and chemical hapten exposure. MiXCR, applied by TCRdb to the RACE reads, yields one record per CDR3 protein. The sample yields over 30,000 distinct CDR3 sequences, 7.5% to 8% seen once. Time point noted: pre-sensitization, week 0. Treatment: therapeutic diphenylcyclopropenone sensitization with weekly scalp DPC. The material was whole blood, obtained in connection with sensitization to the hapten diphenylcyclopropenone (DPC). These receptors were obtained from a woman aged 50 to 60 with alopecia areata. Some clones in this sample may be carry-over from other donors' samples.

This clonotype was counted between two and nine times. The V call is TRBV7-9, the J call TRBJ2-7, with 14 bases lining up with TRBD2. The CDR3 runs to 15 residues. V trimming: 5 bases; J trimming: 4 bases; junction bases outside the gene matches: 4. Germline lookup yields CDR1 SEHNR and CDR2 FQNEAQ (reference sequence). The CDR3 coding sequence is TGTGCCAGCAGCCCACGGACTAGCGGGGGGTACGAGCAGTACTTC. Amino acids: CASSPRTSGGYEQYF.

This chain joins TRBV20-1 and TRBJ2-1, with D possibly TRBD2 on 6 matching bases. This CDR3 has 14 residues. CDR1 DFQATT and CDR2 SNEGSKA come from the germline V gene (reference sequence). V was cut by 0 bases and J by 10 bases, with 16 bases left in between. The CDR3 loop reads CSARDTSRRGEQFF. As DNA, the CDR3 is TGCAGTGCTAGAGATACTAGCCGCCGTGGGGAGCAGTTCTTC.

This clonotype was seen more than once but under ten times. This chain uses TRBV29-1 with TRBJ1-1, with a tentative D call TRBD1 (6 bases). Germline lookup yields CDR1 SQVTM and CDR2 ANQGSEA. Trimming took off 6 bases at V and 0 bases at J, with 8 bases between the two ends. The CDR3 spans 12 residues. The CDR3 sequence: CSVGQMNTEAFF. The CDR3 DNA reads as TGCAGCGTAGGACAGATGAACACTGAAGCTTTCTTT. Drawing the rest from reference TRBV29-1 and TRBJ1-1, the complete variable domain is SAVISQKPSRDICQRGTSLTIQCQVDSQVTMMFWYRQQPGQSLTLIATANQGSEATYESGFVIDKFPISRPNLTFSTLTVSNMSPEDSSIYLCSVGQMNTEAFFGQGTRLTVV.

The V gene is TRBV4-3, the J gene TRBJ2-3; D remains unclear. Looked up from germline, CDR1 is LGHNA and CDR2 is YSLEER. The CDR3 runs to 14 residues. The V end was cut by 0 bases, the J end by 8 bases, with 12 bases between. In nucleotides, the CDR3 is TGCGCCAGCAGCCAAGATGTTGGAATATCTACGCAGTATTTT. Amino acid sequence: CASSQDVGISTQYF.

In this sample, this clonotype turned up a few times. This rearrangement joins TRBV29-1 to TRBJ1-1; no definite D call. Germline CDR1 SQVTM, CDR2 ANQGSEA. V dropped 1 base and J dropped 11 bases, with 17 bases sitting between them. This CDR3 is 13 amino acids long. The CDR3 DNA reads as TGCAGCGTTGAAGGGACCCGTTCCCTGGGGGCTTTCTTT. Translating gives CSVEGTRSLGAFF.

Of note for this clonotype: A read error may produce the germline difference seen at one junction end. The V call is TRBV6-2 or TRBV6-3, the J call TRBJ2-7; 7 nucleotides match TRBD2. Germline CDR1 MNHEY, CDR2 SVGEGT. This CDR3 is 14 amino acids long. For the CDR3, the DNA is TGTGCCGGCAGTTACTCGACTAGCACTAGCGAGCAGTACTTC. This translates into CAGSYSTSTSEQYF.

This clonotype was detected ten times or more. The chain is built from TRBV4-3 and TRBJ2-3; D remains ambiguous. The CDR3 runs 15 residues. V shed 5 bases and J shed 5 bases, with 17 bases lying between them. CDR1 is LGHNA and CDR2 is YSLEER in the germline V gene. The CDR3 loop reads CASSVSPGVIDTQYF. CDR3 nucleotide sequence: TGCGCCAGCAGCGTATCCCCGGGTGTCATAGATACGCAGTATTTT.

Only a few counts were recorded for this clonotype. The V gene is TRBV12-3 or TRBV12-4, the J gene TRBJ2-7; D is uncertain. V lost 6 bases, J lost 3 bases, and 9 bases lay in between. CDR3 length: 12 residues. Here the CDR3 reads CASSLMGYEQYF. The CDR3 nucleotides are TGTGCCAGCAGCCTAATGGGCTACGAGCAGTACTTC.

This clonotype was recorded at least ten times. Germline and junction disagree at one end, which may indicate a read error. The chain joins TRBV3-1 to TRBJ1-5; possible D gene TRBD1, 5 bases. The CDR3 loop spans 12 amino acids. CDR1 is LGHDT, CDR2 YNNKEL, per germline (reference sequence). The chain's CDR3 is CASSQGAGRRNF. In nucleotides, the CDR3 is TGTGCCAGCAGCCAAGGGGCGGGACGGCGGAATTTT.

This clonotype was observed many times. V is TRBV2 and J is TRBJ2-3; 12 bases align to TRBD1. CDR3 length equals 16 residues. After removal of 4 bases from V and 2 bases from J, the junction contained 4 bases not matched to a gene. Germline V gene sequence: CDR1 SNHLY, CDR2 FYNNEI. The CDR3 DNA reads TGTGCCAGCAGTGGGGGGACAGGGGGCAACACAGATACGCAGTATTTT. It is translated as CASSGGTGGNTDTQYF.

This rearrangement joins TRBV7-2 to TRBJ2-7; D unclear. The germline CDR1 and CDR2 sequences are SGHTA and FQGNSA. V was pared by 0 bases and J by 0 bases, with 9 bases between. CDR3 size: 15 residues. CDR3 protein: CASSLAPTSSYEQYF. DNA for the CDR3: TGTGCCAGCAGCTTAGCCCCTACAAGCTCCTACGAGCAGTACTTC.

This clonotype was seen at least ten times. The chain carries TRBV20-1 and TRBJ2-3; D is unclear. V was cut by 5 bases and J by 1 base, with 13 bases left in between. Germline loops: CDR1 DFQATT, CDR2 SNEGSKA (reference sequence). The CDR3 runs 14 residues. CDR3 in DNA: TGCAGTGCTGGGGATGTGCGCGGCACAGATACGCAGTATTTT. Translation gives CSAGDVRGTDTQYF.

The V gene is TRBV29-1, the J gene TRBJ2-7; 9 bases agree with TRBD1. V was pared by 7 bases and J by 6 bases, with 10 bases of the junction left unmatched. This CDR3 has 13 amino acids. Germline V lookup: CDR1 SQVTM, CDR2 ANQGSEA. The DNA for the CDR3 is TGCAGCGCTTACAGGGGGCAAAGGGGCGAGCAGTACTTC. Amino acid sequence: CSAYRGQRGEQYF.

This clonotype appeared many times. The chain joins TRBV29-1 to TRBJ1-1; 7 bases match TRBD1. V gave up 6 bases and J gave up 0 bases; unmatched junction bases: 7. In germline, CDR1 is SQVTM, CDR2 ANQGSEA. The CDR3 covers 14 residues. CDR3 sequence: CSVLHGTVNTEAFF. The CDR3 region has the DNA TGCAGCGTGCTACACGGGACAGTGAACACTGAAGCTTTCTTT.

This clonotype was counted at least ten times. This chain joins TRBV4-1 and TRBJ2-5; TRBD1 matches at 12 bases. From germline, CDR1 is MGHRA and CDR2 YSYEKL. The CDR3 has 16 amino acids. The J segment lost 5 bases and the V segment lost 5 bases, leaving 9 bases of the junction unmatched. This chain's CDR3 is CASSSAGTGGKETQYF. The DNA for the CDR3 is TGCGCCAGCAGCTCTGCCGGGACAGGGGGCAAGGAGACCCAGTACTTC.

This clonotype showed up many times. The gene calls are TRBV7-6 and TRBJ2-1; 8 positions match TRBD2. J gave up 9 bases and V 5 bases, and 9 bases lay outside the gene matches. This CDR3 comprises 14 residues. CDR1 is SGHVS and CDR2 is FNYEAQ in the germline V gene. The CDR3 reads CASSPGTSSGEQFF. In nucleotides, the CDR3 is TGTGCCAGCAGCCCTGGGACTAGTTCTGGTGAGCAGTTCTTC. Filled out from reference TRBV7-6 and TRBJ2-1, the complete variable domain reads GAGVSQSPRYKVTKRGQDVALRCDPISGHVSLYWYRQALGQGPEFLTYFNYEAQQDKSGLPNDRFSAERPEGSISTLTIQRTEQRDSAMYRCASSPGTSSGEQFFGPGTRLTVL.

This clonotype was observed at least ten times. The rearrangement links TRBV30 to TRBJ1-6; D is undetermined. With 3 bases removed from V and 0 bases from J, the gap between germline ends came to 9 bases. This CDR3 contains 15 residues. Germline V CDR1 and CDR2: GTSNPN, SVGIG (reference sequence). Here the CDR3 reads CAWRVGSSYNSPLHF. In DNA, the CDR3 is TGTGCCTGGAGGGTCGGGAGCTCCTATAATTCACCCCTCCACTTT.

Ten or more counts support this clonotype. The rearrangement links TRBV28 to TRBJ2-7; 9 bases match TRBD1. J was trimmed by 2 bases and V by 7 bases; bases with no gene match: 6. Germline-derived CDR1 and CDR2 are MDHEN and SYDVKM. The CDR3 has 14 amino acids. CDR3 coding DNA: TGTGCCAGCACCCTGGACAGGGGCGCCTACGAGCAGTACTTC. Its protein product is CASTLDRGAYEQYF.

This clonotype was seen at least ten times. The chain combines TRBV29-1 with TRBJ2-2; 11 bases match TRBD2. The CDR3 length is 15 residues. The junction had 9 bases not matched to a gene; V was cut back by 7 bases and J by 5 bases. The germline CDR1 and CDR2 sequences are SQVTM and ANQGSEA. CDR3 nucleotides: TGCAGCGGGGCCGGGACTAGCGGATCTACCGGGGAGCTGTTTTTT. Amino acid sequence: CSGAGTSGSTGELFF.

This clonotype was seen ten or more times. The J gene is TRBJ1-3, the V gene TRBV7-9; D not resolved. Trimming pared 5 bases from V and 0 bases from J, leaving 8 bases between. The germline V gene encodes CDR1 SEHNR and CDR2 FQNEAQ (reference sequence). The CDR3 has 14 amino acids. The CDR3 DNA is TGTGCCAGCAGCCCCGGAACCTCTGGAAACACCATATATTTT. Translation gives CASSPGTSGNTIYF.